This T cell receptor (beta chain) was documented in a study of T-cell reconstitution after alpha-beta-depleted transplantation in children. Whole-study findings and limits: The study traced high day-60 TCRbeta diversity in some patients to surviving recipient T cells and thymic progenitors. Several hundred expanded graft clones reportedly gave rise to the alpha-beta T cells present about two months after transplant.

CDR3 length: 15 residues. The trim removed 9 bases at V and 2 bases at J, leaving 7 bases unmatched. Germline CDR1 reads KGHDR; CDR2 reads SFDVKD. This clonotype was observed at least ten times. The antigen is undetermined. For TCRbeta, the library was prepared with unique molecular identifiers. TCRdb processed the PCR reads anew with MiXCR; each CDR3 protein has one entry. The sample shows a few hundred thousand distinct CDR3 sequences, approximately 13% of them seen only once. V usage is TRBV24-1 and J usage is TRBJ2-3, with 10 bases that match TRBD1. The source is a male patient between 10 and 17 years old who had a stem cell transplant for acute myeloid leukemia, so the T cells may come from the graft donor. Sequenced here: PBMCs, mostly from graft donor cells, sampled 360 days after TCRalphabeta/CD19-depleted stem cell transplant. The CDR3 spells CATGRTGGTTDTQYF. In nucleotides, the CDR3 is TGTGCCACCGGGAGGACAGGGGGAACCACAGATACGCAGTATTTT.